This T cell receptor (beta chain) was sequenced in a study of siplizumab effects on memory and regulatory T cells. Note on this clone: Its antigen is unknown.

The ends were cut back, 7 bases at V and 4 bases at J, with 10 bases in the middle. The CDR3 runs 12 residues. Germline V gene lookup returns CDR1 MNHNY and CDR2 SVGAGI (reference sequence). Libraries were prepared by immunoSEQ multiplex PCR; TCRdb keeps only in-frame clonotypes and omits some of them. The repertoire includes about 94,000 clones, 85% to 95% of them detected once, and approximately 0.31% sits in the top ten. Findings of the study overall: Roughly 80-95% of proliferating CD4+ or CD8+ clones lacked a naive or memory phenotype that could be assigned. Significantly reduced by siplizumab was the cumulative frequency of alloreactive sequences, namely those traceable to unstimulated CD4+ memory cells. Unstimulated naive T cells seemed to show more diversity than memory cells did, and they also seemed to be among the major contributors to the alloresponse.

The sequenced sample consisted of non-Treg CD4+ T cells sorted from blood. The chain has TRBV6-6 and TRBJ1-1; D is unresolved. The TCR comes from a human donor in good health. The CDR3 spells CASKDPGTEAFF. The CDR3 DNA reads TGTGCCAGCAAGGACCCAGGCACTGAAGCTTTCTTT.